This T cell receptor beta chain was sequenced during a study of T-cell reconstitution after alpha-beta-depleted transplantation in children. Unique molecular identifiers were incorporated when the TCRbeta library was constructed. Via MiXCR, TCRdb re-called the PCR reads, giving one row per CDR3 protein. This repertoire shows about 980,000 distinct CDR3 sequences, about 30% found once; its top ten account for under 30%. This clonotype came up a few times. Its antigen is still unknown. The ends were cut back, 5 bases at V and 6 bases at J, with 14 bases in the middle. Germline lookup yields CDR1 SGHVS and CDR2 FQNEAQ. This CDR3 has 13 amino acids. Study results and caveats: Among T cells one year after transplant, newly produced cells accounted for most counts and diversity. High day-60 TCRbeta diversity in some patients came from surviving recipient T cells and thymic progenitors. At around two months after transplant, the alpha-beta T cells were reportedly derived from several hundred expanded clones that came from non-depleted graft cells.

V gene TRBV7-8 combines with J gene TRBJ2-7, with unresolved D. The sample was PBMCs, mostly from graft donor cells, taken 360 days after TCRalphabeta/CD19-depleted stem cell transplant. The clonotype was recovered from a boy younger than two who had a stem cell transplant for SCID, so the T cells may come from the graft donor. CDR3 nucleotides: TGTGCCAGCAGCCAAGGAGTCCCTGCCGAGCAGTACTTC. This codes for CASSQGVPAEQYF.